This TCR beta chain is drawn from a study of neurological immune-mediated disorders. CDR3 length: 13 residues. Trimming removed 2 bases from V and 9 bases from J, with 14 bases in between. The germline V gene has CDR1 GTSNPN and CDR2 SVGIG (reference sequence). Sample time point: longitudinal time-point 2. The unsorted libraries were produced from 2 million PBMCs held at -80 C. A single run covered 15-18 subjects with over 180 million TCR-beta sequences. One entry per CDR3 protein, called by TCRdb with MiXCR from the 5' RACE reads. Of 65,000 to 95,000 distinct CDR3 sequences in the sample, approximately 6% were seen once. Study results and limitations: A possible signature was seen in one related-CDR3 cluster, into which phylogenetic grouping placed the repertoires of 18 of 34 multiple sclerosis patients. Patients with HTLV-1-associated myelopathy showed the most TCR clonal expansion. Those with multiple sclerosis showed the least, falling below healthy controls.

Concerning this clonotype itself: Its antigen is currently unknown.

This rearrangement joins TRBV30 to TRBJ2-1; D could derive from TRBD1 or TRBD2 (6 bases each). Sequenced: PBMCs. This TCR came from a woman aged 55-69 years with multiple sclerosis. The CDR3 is CAWSTGGLGEQFF. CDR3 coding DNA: TGTGCCTGGAGTACCGGGGGCCTTGGTGAGCAGTTCTTC.